This TCR beta chain was recovered during a study of blood T cell repertoires in COVID-19. The wider study: PBMCs, B-cell-depleted T cells, or T cells provided the cDNA or gDNA that made up the material.

Original methodology: Estimates of nucleated cell counts were drawn from the amplification of reference gene primers. Data came from immunoSEQ multiplex PCR; TCRdb stores just in-frame clones and leaves some out. That table supplies the V and J calls and clone size; D and trimming were determined from the DNA. Of around 250,000 clones listed, over 70% are singletons. The germline V and J ends were trimmed by 1 base and 4 bases, with 13 bases remaining between them. Germline assignment: CDR1 SGHTA and CDR2 FQGTGA. CDR3 length: 15 residues. The sequencing sample was made of peripheral blood. This sequence originates from an older man with acute or convalescent COVID-19. J is TRBJ2-5 and V is TRBV7-3, with D possibly matching TRBD2 (6 bases). CDR3 bases: TGTGCCAGCAGCTTAAACGGCGGGATCACAGAGACCCAGTACTTC. Amino acids: CASSLNGGITETQYF.